The 7 T cell receptor beta chains in this list originate from one sample, sequenced in a study of memory CD4+ T cells and cytomegalovirus serostatus. Sequenced by immunoSEQ multiplex PCR; TCRdb stores in-frame clones only, minus some. The table includes roughly 84,000 clones, 80% detected once. Single viable CD3+CD4+CD8-CD45RO+ cells were sorted as the memory CD4+ T cells. The sequencing input was memory CD4+ T cells from blood. The source is an adult in good health and CMV-seronegative.

This chain joins TRBV7-9 and TRBJ1-5; 7 bases are a match to TRBD1. V was pared by 5 bases and J by 7 bases, with 11 bases of the junction left unmatched. Germline V gene lookup returns CDR1 SEHNR and CDR2 FQNEAQ (reference sequence). This CDR3 has 15 amino acids. The chain's CDR3 is CASSPQGEGRQPQHF. CDR3 coding DNA: TGTGCCAGCAGCCCCCAGGGGGAGGGTAGGCAGCCCCAGCATTTT.

The chain combines TRBV28 with TRBJ1-1, with unresolved D. In germline, CDR1 is MDHEN, CDR2 SYDVKM. CDR3 length: 11 residues. Trimming took 4 bases from V and 9 from J, leaving 9 bases between them. The chain's CDR3 is CASSSVTQAFF. DNA for the CDR3: TGTGCCAGCAGTTCCGTGACTCAAGCTTTCTTT.

This sequence joins TRBV4-3 and TRBJ1-2; weak D call: TRBD1 (5 bases). The germline CDR1 and CDR2 sequences are LGHNA and YSLEER. The CDR3 is 15 amino acids. Trimming took off 1 base at V and 5 bases at J, with 14 bases between the two ends. The CDR3 spells CASSQVTGTAYGYTF. The CDR3 DNA reads TGCGCCAGCAGCCAAGTGACTGGGACGGCTTATGGCTACACCTTC.

The sample holds a few counts of this clone. V gene TRBV5-1 combines with J gene TRBJ1-5; D remains ambiguous. V was pared by 0 bases and J by 3 bases, with 13 bases between. This CDR3 comprises 16 residues. Germline V gives CDR1 SGHRS, CDR2 YFSETQ. The CDR3 region has the DNA TGCGCCAGCAGCTTGGGACCACAAGTTCCCAATCAGCCCCAGCATTTT. Residues: CASSLGPQVPNQPQHF.

The gene calls are TRBV5-1 and TRBJ2-3; 10 positions match TRBD2. Germline CDR1 is SGHRS and CDR2 is YFSETQ. The ends lost 7 bases at V and 1 base at J; junction bases unmatched: 6. The CDR3 covers 15 residues. The CDR3 bases are TGCGCCAGCGGAACCCTAGCGGGGGGCACAGATACGCAGTATTTT. Amino acid sequence: CASGTLAGGTDTQYF. Full variable domain (remainder filled in from reference TRBV5-1 and TRBJ2-3): KAGVTQTPRYLIKTRGQQVTLSCSPISGHRSVSWYQQTPGQGLQFLFEYFSETQRNKGNFPGRFSGRQFSNSRSEMNVSTLELGDSALYLCASGTLAGGTDTQYFGPGTRLTVL.

The chain uses TRBV6-1 and TRBJ1-3; D call uncertain. Germline CDR1 reads MNHNS; CDR2 reads SASEGT. The V end lost 0 bases, the J end lost 4 bases, and 10 bases lay between the germline ends. The CDR3 runs 15 residues. This chain's CDR3 is CASSEAGFPGNTIYF. The DNA of the CDR3 is TGTGCCAGCAGTGAAGCGGGGTTTCCAGGAAACACCATATATTTT.

This clone was counted between two and nine times. V and J are TRBV19 and TRBJ2-7, with 11 bases fitting TRBD1. The CDR3 totals 14 residues. After removal of 10 bases from V and 5 bases from J, the junction contained 10 bases not matched to a gene. Germline assignment: CDR1 LNHDA and CDR2 SQIVND (reference sequence). CDR3 sequence (DNA): TGTGCCACCAAAGGGATGGACAGGGGGCACGAGCAGTACTTC. As protein: CATKGMDRGHEQYF.